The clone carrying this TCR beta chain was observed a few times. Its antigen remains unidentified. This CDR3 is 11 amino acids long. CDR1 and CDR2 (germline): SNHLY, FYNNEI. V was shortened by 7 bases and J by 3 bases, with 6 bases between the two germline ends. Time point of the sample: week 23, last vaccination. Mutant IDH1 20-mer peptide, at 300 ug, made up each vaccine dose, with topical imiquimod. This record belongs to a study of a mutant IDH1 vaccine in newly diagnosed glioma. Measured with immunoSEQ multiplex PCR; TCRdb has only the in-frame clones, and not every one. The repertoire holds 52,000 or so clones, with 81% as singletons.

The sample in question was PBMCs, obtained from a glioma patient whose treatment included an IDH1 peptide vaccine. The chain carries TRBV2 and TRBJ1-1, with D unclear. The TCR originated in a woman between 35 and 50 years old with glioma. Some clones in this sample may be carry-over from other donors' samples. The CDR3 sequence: CASTEYTEAFF. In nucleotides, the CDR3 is TGTGCCAGCACGGAGTACACTGAAGCTTTCTTT.